The source of this T cell receptor (beta chain) is a study of vaccination and CD4 T cells after COVID-19. The assay that was used to sequence DNA from cultured CD4+ T cells was the Oncomine TCR Beta short-read assay. Cultured CD4+ T cells yielded the extracted genomic DNA. TCRdb reanalysed the PCR reads using MiXCR and keeps one entry per CDR3 protein. The table lists approximately 10,000 distinct CDR3 sequences, 30% to 40% of them singletons. With respect to this clonotype: Its antigen is still unknown.

Trimming removed 2 bases from V and 4 bases from J, with 13 bases in between. Per the germline V gene, CDR1 is MNHEY and CDR2 is SVGEGT. The CDR3 totals 15 residues. Study conclusions and caveats: Convalescent patients showed a median 86.3% of reactive clones that were seen only post-vaccination. A nonsignificant rise from approximately 21 to 38 was seen in the median number of SARS-CoV-2-reactive clonotypes. A relatively small number of convalescent patients were studied, and no early post-infection timepoints were included.

Treatment defined: approximately nine-day PBMC culture with coronavirus spike peptide pools or control peptides (ViraFEST assay). During the years 2011-2018, before the COVID-19 pandemic, the unexposed donor's CD4+ T cells were collected. Four cold-coronavirus spikes and SARS-CoV-2 S/N were the probes applied, cells permitting, to CD4+ T cells from unexposed donors. The V and J genes are TRBV6-2 or TRBV6-3 and TRBJ2-3; no clear D. Sequencing was done on a sample of CD4+ T cells from blood, cultured in vitro. The origin of this receptor is a human donor in good health. CDR3 region: CASSYLPPRPDTQYF. The CDR3 bases are TGTGCCAGCAGTTACCTGCCTCCACGCCCAGATACGCAGTATTTT.